A single sample gave rise to the 12 T cell receptor beta chains below, sequenced in a study of T cell responses to AZD1222 COVID-19 vaccine. TCRdb's table, derived via immunoSEQ multiplex PCR, lists solely in-frame clones and lacks some. The sample carries 110,000 to 150,000 clones, 90% recorded once. This specimen was peripheral blood, taken on day 0 of AZD1222 vaccination. All receptors come from an adult in good health.

This clone has only one observation. The chain uses TRBV3-1 (or the pseudogene TRBV3-2) and TRBJ2-5; TRBD1 is a possible D gene (5 bases). Trimming pared 4 bases from V and 7 bases from J, leaving 7 bases between. CDR3 length: 11 amino acids. Germline assignment: CDR1 LGHDT and CDR2 YNNKEL (reference sequence). CDR3 sequence reads: CASSRGGTQYF. The CDR3 DNA reads TGTGCCAGCAGCCGGGGCGGGACCCAGTACTTC.

The genes are TRBV19 and TRBJ2-1, with TRBD2 matching 8 bases. Germline loops: CDR1 LNHDA, CDR2 SQIVND (reference sequence). The CDR3 runs 15 residues. The V segment lost 3 bases and the J segment 2 bases; nucleotides outside the gene matches: 3. CDR3 DNA: TGTGCCAGTAGTATTCCGGGACTAGCCTACAATGAGCAGTTCTTC. It codes for CASSIPGLAYNEQFF.

With regard to this clone: The junction does not match germline at one end; this may be a read error. V usage is TRBV19 and J usage is TRBJ1-2, with 12 bases that match TRBD1. Germline V gives CDR1 LNHDA, CDR2 SQIVND (reference sequence). CDR3 length: 14 residues. CDR3 residues: CASSIPRDRGPPSF. As DNA, the CDR3 is TGTGCCAGTAGTATCCCCCGGGACAGGGGGCCCCCCTCCTTC.

The genes are TRBV9 and TRBJ1-1; 7 bases map to TRBD1. The CDR3 length is 15 residues. Trimming cost V 3 bases and J 1 base; bases outside gene matches: 6. The V gene's germline CDR1 is SGDLS and CDR2 YYNGEE. CDR3 sequence: CASSARTGENTEAFF. CDR3 in DNA: TGTGCCAGCAGCGCCCGGACAGGAGAGAACACTGAAGCTTTCTTT.

This chain joins TRBV27 and TRBJ2-7; either TRBD1 or TRBD2 may fit D (5 bases each). Germline V gives CDR1 MNHEY, CDR2 SMNVEV (reference sequence). The CDR3 runs 14 residues. Between the trimmed V and J ends, which lost 5 bases and 3 bases, there was a span of 14 bases. For the CDR3, the DNA is TGTGCCAGCAGTCTCCGGGACGGAGACTACGAGCAGTACTTC. Translating gives CASSLRDGDYEQYF.

The chain couples TRBV24-1 to TRBJ2-2; 10 nucleotides line up with TRBD2. J gave up 1 base and V 7 bases, and 2 bases lay outside the gene matches. The length of the CDR3 is 15 residues. CDR1 is KGHDR and CDR2 is SFDVKD in the germline V gene. Written as DNA, the CDR3 is TGTGCCACCAGCAGGACTAGCGGGAACACCGGGGAGCTGTTTTTT. The encoded protein is CATSRTSGNTGELFF.

This rearrangement joins TRBV5-4 to TRBJ1-2, with D hard to call. Per germline, CDR1 SGHNT and CDR2 YYREEE (reference sequence). The V gene lost 0 bases and the J gene lost 4 bases, with 13 bases spanning the gap. This CDR3 is built from 15 residues. The chain's CDR3 is CASSLVRGEGYGYTF. In nucleotides, the CDR3 is TGTGCCAGCAGCTTGGTACGGGGAGAGGGCTATGGCTACACCTTC.

This clone has a handful of counts. This chain uses TRBV5-4 with TRBJ2-5; D tentatively fits TRBD1 or TRBD2 (5 bases each). Looked up from germline, CDR1 is SGHNT and CDR2 is YYREEE (reference sequence). Trimming shortened V by 3 bases and J by 10 bases, and 16 bases separated the two germline ends. This CDR3 contains 13 residues. The CDR3 loop is CASSSSRDLGQYF. CDR3 nucleotides: TGTGCCAGCAGCTCGAGCCGGGACCTCGGCCAGTACTTC.

The chain uses TRBV27 and TRBJ2-2; D might be TRBD1 or TRBD2, each matching 5 bases. Germline lookup yields CDR1 MNHEY and CDR2 SMNVEV (reference sequence). The CDR3 loop spans 15 amino acids. Between the trimmed V and J ends, which lost 3 bases and 5 bases, there was a span of 13 bases. DNA of the CDR3: TGTGCCAGCAGTTTTTTGGGGGTGCAAACCGGGGAGCTGTTTTTT. Translating it yields CASSFLGVQTGELFF.

The rearrangement links TRBV7-2 to TRBJ2-7, with D perhaps matching TRBD1 (5 bases). The CDR3 runs to 15 residues. Trimming stripped 6 bases from V and 2 bases from J, with 17 bases between. Germline V gene sequence: CDR1 SGHTA, CDR2 FQGNSA. In nucleotides, the CDR3 is TGTGCCAGCAGGGTGGCGGCAGGGCCCCCCTACGAGCAGTACTTC. Translating it yields CASRVAAGPPYEQYF.

This clone was seen only once. This chain links TRBV5-8 with TRBJ2-3; 12 bases agree with TRBD1. With 5 bases clipped from V and 5 bases from J, the junction kept 6 bases outside the gene matches. This CDR3 has 15 residues. The germline CDR1 and CDR2 sequences are SGHTS and YDEGEE. Here the CDR3 DNA reads TGTGCCAGCAGTTGGGGACAGGGGGCAGGAGATACGCAGTATTTT. The encoded protein is CASSWGQGAGDTQYF.

This chain joins TRBV2 and TRBJ1-5; unclear D gene. There are 14 residues in the CDR3. Germline V gives CDR1 SNHLY, CDR2 FYNNEI. V was clipped by 3 bases and J by 2 bases, with 8 bases between them. The CDR3 DNA reads as TGTGCCAGCAGTGACGGCCGCGGCAATCAGCCCCAGCATTTT. Its translation: CASSDGRGNQPQHF. The full variable domain, completed using reference TRBV2 and TRBJ1-5, is EPEVTQTPSHQVTQMGQEVILRCVPISNHLYFYWYRQILGQKVEFLVSFYNNEISEKSEIFDDQFSVERPDGSNFTLKIRSTKLEDSAMYFCASSDGRGNQPQHFGDGTRLSIL.